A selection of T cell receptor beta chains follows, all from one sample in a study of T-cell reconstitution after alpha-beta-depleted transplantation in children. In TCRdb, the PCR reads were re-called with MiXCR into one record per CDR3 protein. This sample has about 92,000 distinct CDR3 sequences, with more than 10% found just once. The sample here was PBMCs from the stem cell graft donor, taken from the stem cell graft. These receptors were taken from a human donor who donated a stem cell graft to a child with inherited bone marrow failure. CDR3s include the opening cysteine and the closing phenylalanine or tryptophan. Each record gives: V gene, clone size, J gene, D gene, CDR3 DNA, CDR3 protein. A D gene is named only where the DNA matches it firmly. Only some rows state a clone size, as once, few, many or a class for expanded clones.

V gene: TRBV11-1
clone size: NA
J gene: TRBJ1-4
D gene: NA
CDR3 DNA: TGTGCCAGCAGTACCGGGAGCCCTTCGGATGAAAAACTGTTTTTT
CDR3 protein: CASSTGSPSDEKLFF

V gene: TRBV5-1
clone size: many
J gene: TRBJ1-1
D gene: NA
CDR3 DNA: TGCGCCAGCAGCTTGGGTGGGGGGTTCGGAGCTTTCTTT
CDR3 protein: CASSLGGGFGAFF

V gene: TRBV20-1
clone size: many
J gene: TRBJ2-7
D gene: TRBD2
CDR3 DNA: TGCAGTGCCAGAAGGGGTAGCGGGCTCGAGCAGTACTTC
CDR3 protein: CSARRGSGLEQYF

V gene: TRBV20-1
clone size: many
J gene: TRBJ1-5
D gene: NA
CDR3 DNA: TGCAGTGCTGCACGGGGCAATCAGCCCCAGCATTTT
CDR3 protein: CSAARGNQPQHF

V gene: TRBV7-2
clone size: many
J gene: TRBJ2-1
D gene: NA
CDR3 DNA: TGTGCCAGCAGCTTACGAGACAGGATTGGCAATGAGCAGTTCTTC
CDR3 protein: CASSLRDRIGNEQFF

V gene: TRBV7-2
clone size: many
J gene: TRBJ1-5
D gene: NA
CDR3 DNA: TGTGCCAGCAGCCCTAGAACGGGGGCGGGCAATCAGCCCCAGCATTTT
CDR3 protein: CASSPRTGAGNQPQHF

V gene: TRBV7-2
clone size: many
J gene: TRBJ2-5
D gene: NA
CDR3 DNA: TGTGCCAGCAGCTTAGAATGGCAGGGCCAAGAGACCCAGTACTTC
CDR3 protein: CASSLEWQGQETQYF

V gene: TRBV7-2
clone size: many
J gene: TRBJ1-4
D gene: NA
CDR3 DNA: TGTGCCAGCAGCCCACAGCGGGCAGTGAATGAAAAACTGTTTTTT
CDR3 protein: CASSPQRAVNEKLFF

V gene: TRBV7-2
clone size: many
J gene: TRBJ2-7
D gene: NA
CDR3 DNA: TGTGCCAGCAGCTTTGCCGGGACGGCCGCCTCCTACGAGCAGTACTTC
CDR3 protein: CASSFAGTAASYEQYF

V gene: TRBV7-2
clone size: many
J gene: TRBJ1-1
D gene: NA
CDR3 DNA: TGTGCCAGCAGCCCCCGGGTTGGGATGAACACTGAAGCTTTCTTT
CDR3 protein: CASSPRVGMNTEAFF

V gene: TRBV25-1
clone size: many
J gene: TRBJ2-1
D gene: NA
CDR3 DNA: TGTGCCAGCAGTGACCTGCTCGCGACCTCCTACAATGAGCAGTTCTTC
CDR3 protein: CASSDLLATSYNEQFF

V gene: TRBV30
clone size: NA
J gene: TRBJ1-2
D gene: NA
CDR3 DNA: TGTGCCTGCCGGAAAGGACGCTTACGACCTAACTATGGCTACACCTTC
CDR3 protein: CACRKGRLRPNYGYTF

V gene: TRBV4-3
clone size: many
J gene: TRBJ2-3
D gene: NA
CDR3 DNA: TGCGCCAGCAGCCGTAAAGGAGATAAGCGCACAGATACGCAGTATTTT
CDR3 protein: CASSRKGDKRTDTQYF

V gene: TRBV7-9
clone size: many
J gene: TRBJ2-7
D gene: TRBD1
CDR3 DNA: TGTGCCAGCAGGCCCGGGACAGGGGGCTACGAGCAGTACTTC
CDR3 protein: CASRPGTGGYEQYF

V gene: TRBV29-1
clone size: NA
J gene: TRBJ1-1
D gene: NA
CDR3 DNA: TGCAGCGTTGCGACGGTATACACTGAAGCTTTCTTT
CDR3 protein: CSVATVYTEAFF

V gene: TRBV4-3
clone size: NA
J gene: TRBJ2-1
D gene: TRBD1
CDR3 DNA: TGCGCCAGCAGCCATCTTCCAGGGGGCGCAGACAATGAGCAGTTCTTC
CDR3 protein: CASSHLPGGADNEQFF

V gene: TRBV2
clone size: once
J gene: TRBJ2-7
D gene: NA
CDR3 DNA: TGTGCCAGCAGAACCTTGGGGGGAAGCTACGAGCAGTACTTC
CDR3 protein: CASRTLGGSYEQYF

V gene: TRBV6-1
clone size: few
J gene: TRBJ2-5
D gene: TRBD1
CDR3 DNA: TGTGCCAGCAGCGAACCTGGACAGGGGGACGAGACCCAGTACTTC
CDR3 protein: CASSEPGQGDETQYF

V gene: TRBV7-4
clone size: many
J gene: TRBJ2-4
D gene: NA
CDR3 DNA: TGTGCCAGCAGCTTAGCCCGCCTTCCAGACCAGGGGCGGATAGCCAAAAACATTCAGTACTTC
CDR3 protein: CASSLARLPDQGRIAKNIQYF

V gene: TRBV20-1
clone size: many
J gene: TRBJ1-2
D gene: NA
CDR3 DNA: TGCAGTGCTAGCTCTCCCGGCGAAGTTAACTATGGCTACACCTTC
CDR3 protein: CSASSPGEVNYGYTF

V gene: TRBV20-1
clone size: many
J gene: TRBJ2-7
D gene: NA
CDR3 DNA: TGCAGTGCTCAGAGGGGGGCTTTGGACTCCTACGAGCAGTACTTC
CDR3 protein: CSAQRGALDSYEQYF

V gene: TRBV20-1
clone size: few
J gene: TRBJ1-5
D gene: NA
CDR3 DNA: TGCAGTGCTAGAGCTTCTGGGGGCCCTCGCAATCAGCCCCAGCATTTT
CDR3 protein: CSARASGGPRNQPQHF

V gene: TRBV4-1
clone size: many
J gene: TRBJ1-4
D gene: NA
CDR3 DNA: TGCGCCAGCAGCCAAGATGTAGAGGGAAAACTGTTTTTT
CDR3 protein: CASSQDVEGKLFF

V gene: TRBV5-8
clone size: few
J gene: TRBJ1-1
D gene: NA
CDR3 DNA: TGTGCCAGCAACTCCCTCCCACAGGGAAACACTGAAGCTTTCTTT
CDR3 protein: CASNSLPQGNTEAFF

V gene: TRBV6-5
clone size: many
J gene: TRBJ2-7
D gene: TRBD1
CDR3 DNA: TGTGCCAGCAGTTACTCTGGGGACAGGGTGTACGAGCAGTACTTC
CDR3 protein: CASSYSGDRVYEQYF

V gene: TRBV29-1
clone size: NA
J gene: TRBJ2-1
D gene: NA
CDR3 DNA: TGCAGCGTTGAATGGCTATCAACCTACAATGAGCAGTTCTTC
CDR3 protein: CSVEWLSTYNEQFF

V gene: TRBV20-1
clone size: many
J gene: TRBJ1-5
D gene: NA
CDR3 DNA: TGCAGTGCAGGGGTTGATAGCAATCAGCCCCAGCATTTT
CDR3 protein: CSAGVDSNQPQHF

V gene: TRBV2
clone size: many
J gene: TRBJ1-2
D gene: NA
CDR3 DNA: TGTGCCAGCAGTGATCCGGACTTAGATGGCTACACCTTC
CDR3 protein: CASSDPDLDGYTF

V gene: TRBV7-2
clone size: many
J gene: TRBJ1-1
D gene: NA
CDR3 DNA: TGTGCCAGCAGCTTAGAAAGGGTCACCGAAGCTTTCTTT
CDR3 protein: CASSLERVTEAFF

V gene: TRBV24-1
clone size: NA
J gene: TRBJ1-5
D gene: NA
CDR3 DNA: TGTGCCACCAGTGATGACAAATCGTTGCGCAATCAGCCCCAGCATTTT
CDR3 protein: CATSDDKSLRNQPQHF

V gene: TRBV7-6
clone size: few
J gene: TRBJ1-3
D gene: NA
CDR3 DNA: TGTGCCAGCAGCTGGTCCGGGGCGCACGGAAACACCATATATTTT
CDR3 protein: CASSWSGAHGNTIYF

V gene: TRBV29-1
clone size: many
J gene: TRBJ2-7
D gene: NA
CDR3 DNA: TGCAGCGTGGCGGGGTTAAGCTCCTACGAGCAGTACTTC
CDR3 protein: CSVAGLSSYEQYF

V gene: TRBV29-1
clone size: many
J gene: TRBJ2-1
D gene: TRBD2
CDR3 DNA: TGCAGCGTTGTACCTAGCGGGAGAGGTAGGGATGAGCAGTTCTTC
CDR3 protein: CSVVPSGRGRDEQFF

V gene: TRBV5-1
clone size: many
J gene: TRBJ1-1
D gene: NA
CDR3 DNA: TGCGCCAGCAGCCTGGCCGGGGGGCGGAATGAAGCTTTCTTT
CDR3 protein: CASSLAGGRNEAFF

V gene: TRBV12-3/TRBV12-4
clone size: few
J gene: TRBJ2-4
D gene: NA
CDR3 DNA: TGTGCCAGCAGTTTCTCCCCTCGAGCCAAAAACATTCAGTACTTC
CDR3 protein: CASSFSPRAKNIQYF

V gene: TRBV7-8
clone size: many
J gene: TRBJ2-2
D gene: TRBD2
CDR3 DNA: TGTGCCAGCATCGAGGTAGCGGGCTTCACCGGGGAGCTGTTTTTT
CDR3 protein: CASIEVAGFTGELFF

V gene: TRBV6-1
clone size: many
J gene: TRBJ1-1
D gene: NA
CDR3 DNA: TGTGCCAGCAGTGAAGCTTTCTTT
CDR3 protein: CASSEAFF

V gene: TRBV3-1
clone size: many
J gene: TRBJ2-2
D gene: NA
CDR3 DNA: TGTGCCAGCAGCCAACGGGGAAAGGACACCGGGGAGCTGTTTTTT
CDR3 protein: CASSQRGKDTGELFF

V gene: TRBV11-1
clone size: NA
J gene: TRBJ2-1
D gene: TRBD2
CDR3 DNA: TGTGCCAGCAGCTCCCAAGGGGGTAGCGGGAGAAGGGTTGGCTCCTACAATGAGCAGTTCTTC
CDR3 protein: CASSSQGGSGRRVGSYNEQFF

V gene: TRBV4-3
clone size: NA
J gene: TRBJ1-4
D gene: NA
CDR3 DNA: TGCGCCAGCAGCCAAGATTTGGGGGCAGAGGAAAAACTGTCTTTT
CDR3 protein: CASSQDLGAEEKLSF

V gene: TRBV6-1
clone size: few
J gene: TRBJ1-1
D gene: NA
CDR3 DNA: TGTGCCACCTCTCACGACCCGGAAGACACTGAAGCTTTCTTT
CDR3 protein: CATSHDPEDTEAFF

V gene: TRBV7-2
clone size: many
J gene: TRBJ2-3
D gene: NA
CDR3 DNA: TGTGCCAGCAGCTTAGTCGGGGCTGATACGCAGTATTTT
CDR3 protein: CASSLVGADTQYF

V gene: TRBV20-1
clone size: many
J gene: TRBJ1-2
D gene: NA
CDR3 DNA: TGCAGTGCCCAGACGGACTATGGCTACACCTTC
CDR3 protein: CSAQTDYGYTF

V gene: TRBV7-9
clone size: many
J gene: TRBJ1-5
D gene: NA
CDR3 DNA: TGTGCCAGCAGCTTTGGGGGGCGCGGCAATCAGCCCCAGCATTTT
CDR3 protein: CASSFGGRGNQPQHF

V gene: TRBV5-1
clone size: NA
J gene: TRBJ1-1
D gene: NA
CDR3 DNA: TGCGCCAGCAGCTTGGGTGCGTGGGTTTCCACTGAAGCTTTCTTT
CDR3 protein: CASSLGAWVSTEAFF

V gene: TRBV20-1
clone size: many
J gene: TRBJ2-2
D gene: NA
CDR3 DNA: TGCAGTGCTAGAAGGCCCGGGCAAACGCATACCGGGGAGCTGTTTTTT
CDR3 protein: CSARRPGQTHTGELFF

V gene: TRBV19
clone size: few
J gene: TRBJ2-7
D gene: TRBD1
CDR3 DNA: TGTGCCAGTAGTACCTCCGGGACAGGGATGCAGTACTTC
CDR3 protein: CASSTSGTGMQYF

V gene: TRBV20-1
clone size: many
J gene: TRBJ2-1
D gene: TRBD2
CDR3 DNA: TGCAGTGCTGGAGGACTAGCGGGCCAGTTCTTC
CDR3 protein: CSAGGLAGQFF